This section outlines one T cell receptor beta chain sequence together with its context. Its target is not known. Amplified TCR beta CDR3 regions derived from RNA transcripts. The HTBI primer set was used in a first-round RT-PCR of the TCR CDR3. A single record per CDR3 protein comes from TCRdb applying MiXCR to the multiplex PCR reads. The data contain 480,000 or so distinct CDR3 sequences, 46% of them seen just once; the ten biggest clones take up around 44%. The data are from a study of T cells in Graves' hyperthyroidism and ophthalmopathy. Broader study findings: From stable hyperthyroidism, ophthalmopathy was separated by a 13 V-J model. It was a median 6.5 months before onset that the model predicted ophthalmopathy.

Germline loops: CDR1 SGDLS, CDR2 YYNGEE. Trimming removed 3 bases from V and 7 bases from J; junction bases left unmatched: 10. The CDR3 is made up of 16 amino acids. The source is an adult woman with Graves' disease, either hyperthyroidism or ophthalmopathy (not recorded which). Specimen: peripheral blood or thyroid tissue (not recorded which). V gene TRBV9 combines with J gene TRBJ1-3, with TRBD1 identical over 10 bases. CDR3 coding DNA: TGTGCCAGCAGCGCCATTGGCGAGGACAGGGGGAACACCATATATTTT. Translated: CASSAIGEDRGNTIYF.